This entry concerns a single TCR beta chain. This sample is drawn from a study of OX40 agonist ivuxolimab in advanced cancers. Libraries were prepared by immunoSEQ multiplex PCR; TCRdb keeps only in-frame clonotypes and omits some of them. The sample yields about 82,000 clones, roughly 80% seen once. Between the trimmed V and J ends, which lost 6 bases and 2 bases, there was a span of 2 bases. The CDR3 has 10 residues. Germline CDR1 reads SGHVS; CDR2 reads FNYEAQ. The chain carries TRBV7-6 and TRBJ2-7; D is ambiguous. The sample was CD4+ or CD8+ T cells sorted from blood, taken in a trial of the OX40 agonist ivuxolimab. The clonotype was recovered from an adult with an advanced solid tumor such as melanoma, head and neck, liver or kidney cancer. The CDR3 DNA is TGTGCCAGCAGACCCTACGAGCAGTACTTC. Its translation: CASRPYEQYF.